Below are 16 T cell receptor beta chains sequenced from a single sample in a study of blood T cells in healthy people across ages. Using a J-beta primer mix together with a sample-barcoded 5' primer, a second PCR was run for roughly 7 to 11 cycles. TCRdb re-derived calls from the 5' RACE reads in MiXCR, one entry per CDR3 protein. In the table there are 700,000 to 800,000 distinct CDR3 sequences, roughly 41% of which are singletons. Sequenced sample: blood. The source is a woman aged 55-70 years in good health.

The V gene is TRBV12-3 or TRBV12-4, the J gene TRBJ1-2; 10 bases map to TRBD1. Unmatched junction bases numbered 9, after V lost 6 bases and J lost 8 bases. CDR3 length: 14 residues. The chain's CDR3 is CASRGQGDSWGYTF. The CDR3 nucleotides are TGTGCCAGCAGAGGACAGGGGGACTCGTGGGGCTACACCTTC.

V gene TRBV20-1 combines with J gene TRBJ2-5; D is possibly TRBD2 (6 bases). Trimming left V 7 bases short and J 1 base short, with 10 bases between. CDR3 length: 12 residues. The germline CDR1 and CDR2 sequences are DFQATT and SNEGSKA (reference sequence). The CDR3 region is CSGAGTQETQYF. CDR3 nucleotides: TGCAGTGGGGCGGGAACCCAAGAGACCCAGTACTTC.

The sample holds one count of this clonotype. The J gene is TRBJ2-2, the V gene TRBV19, with unresolved D. Per the germline V gene, CDR1 is LNHDA and CDR2 is SQIVND (reference sequence). V dropped 5 bases and J dropped 6 bases, with 19 bases sitting between them. The CDR3 is 16 amino acids. The CDR3 DNA reads TGTGCCAGTAGTTCAGACGGTTGGCAGATCCCCGGGGAGCTGTTTTTT. It yields the protein CASSSDGWQIPGELFF.

This chain uses TRBV4-1 with TRBJ2-7; D not resolved. Trimming took off 0 bases at V and 3 bases at J, with 9 bases between the two ends. The germline V gene has CDR1 MGHRA and CDR2 YSYEKL. The CDR3 is 14 amino acids. DNA of the CDR3: TGCGCCAGCAGCCAAGATACCCTCATCTACGAGCAGTACTTC. Translated, it gives CASSQDTLIYEQYF.

In its sample, this clonotype was seen a few times. The chain carries TRBV18 and TRBJ2-6, with D uncertain. CDR1 KGHSH and CDR2 LQKENI come from the germline V gene. The CDR3 sequence is 17 residues long. V lost 3 bases and J lost 1, with 13 bases in between. Here the CDR3 reads CASSPYQEQSGANVLTF. In DNA form, the CDR3 reads TGTGCCAGCTCACCCTACCAGGAACAGTCTGGGGCCAACGTCCTGACTTTC. The full variable domain, completed using reference TRBV18 and TRBJ2-6, is NAGVMQNPRHLVRRRGQEARLRCSPMKGHSHVYWYRQLPEEGLKFMVYLQKENIIDESGMPKERFSAEFPKEGPSILRIQQVVRGDSAAYFCASSPYQEQSGANVLTFGAGSRLTVL.

The gene calls are TRBV4-2 and TRBJ2-1; 9 bases map to TRBD1. V dropped 1 base and J dropped 8; count of bases not matched to a gene: 0. Germline loops: CDR1 LGHNA, CDR2 YNFKEQ. This CDR3 spans 13 amino acids. The DNA of the CDR3 is TGTGCCAGCAGCCAAGGGACAGGGGATGAGCAGTTCTTC. The encoded protein is CASSQGTGDEQFF.

V usage is TRBV6-2 or TRBV6-3 and J usage is TRBJ1-5, with D possibly TRBD1 on 5 matching bases. Between the trimmed V and J ends, which lost 0 bases and 2 bases, there was a span of 11 bases. Germline V gene sequence: CDR1 MNHEY, CDR2 SVGEGT. The CDR3 sequence is 16 residues long. The DNA of the CDR3 is TGTGCCAGCAGTTACTCGAGACGGGACGGCAATCAGCCCCAGCATTTT. The encoded protein is CASSYSRRDGNQPQHF.

The J gene is TRBJ2-7, the V gene TRBV7-2; the D is unclear. From germline, CDR1 is SGHTA and CDR2 FQGNSA. V was trimmed by 3 bases and J by 0 bases, leaving 6 bases between them. This CDR3 region has 13 residues. This CDR3 reads CASSFFSSYEQYF. The CDR3, as DNA: TGTGCCAGCAGCTTCTTTAGCTCCTACGAGCAGTACTTC.

Points on this clonotype: A junction boundary mismatches the germline segment, possibly from a read error. The chain recombines TRBV11-3 with TRBJ2-1, with a possible D match to TRBD2 (7 bases). This CDR3 is 16 amino acids long. Germline-derived CDR1 and CDR2 are SGHNT and YENEEA. The CDR3 sequence: CASSLDGAGADNKQFF. The CDR3 DNA reads TGTGCCAGCAGCTTAGATGGGGCGGGGGCGGACAATAAGCAGTTCTTC. Complete variable domain (other parts from reference TRBV11-3 and TRBJ2-1): EAGVVQSPRYKIIEKKQPVAFWCNPISGHNTLYWYLQNLGQGPELLIRYENEEAVDDSQLPKDRFSAERLKGVDSTLKIQPAELGDSAVYLCASSLDGAGADNKQFFGPGTRLTVL.

This chain uses TRBV5-1 with TRBJ2-1; 9 bases match TRBD2. V shed 1 base, J shed 9 bases, and the junction held 17 bases outside the gene matches. In germline, CDR1 is SGHRS, CDR2 YFSETQ. CDR3 length: 18 amino acids. CDR3 region: CASSLSLDAREGPAEQFF. Written as DNA, the CDR3 is TGCGCCAGCAGCTTGAGTTTAGACGCGCGGGAGGGCCCAGCTGAGCAGTTCTTC.

The chain carries TRBV5-1 and TRBJ2-5; 8 nucleotides agree with TRBD1. V lost 2 bases to trimming and J lost 2 bases; unmatched junction nucleotides: 11. The germline CDR1 and CDR2 sequences are SGHRS and YFSETQ. This CDR3 region has 17 residues. The CDR3 protein is CASSFRNRGRLQETQYF. Here the CDR3 DNA reads TGCGCCAGCAGCTTCCGGAACAGGGGGAGGTTACAAGAGACCCAGTACTTC.

The chain joins TRBV29-1 to TRBJ2-1; weak D call: TRBD1 (6 bases). Germline CDR1 and CDR2: SQVTM and ANQGSEA. With 6 bases removed from V and 8 bases from J, the gap between germline ends came to 17 bases. The CDR3 runs 13 residues. The CDR3, as DNA: TGCAGCGTCGACTCAACAGGGTCGGATGAGCAGTTCTTC. This translates into CSVDSTGSDEQFF.

This rearrangement joins TRBV20-1 to TRBJ2-3; D unclear. With 3 bases removed from V and 4 bases from J, the gap between germline ends came to 17 bases. The germline V gene encodes CDR1 DFQATT and CDR2 SNEGSKA (reference sequence). The CDR3 length is 15 residues. The CDR3 DNA sequence: TGCAGTGCTAGTTCGAGCTCCGAAGTCGCAGATACGCAGTATTTT. Protein sequence: CSASSSSEVADTQYF.

This chain uses TRBV10-3 with TRBJ2-1; 7 bases fit TRBD2. CDR1 is ENHRY, CDR2 SYGVKD, per germline. The CDR3 consists of 16 residues. The V gene end was trimmed by 2 bases and the J gene end by 7 bases; junction bases not matched to a gene: 11. CDR3 coding DNA: TGTGCCATCAGTGAGAGGGAACTAGCGCCTGGGAATGAGCAGTTCTTC. Its translation: CAISERELAPGNEQFF.

In its sample, this clonotype was seen a few times. The J gene is TRBJ2-7, the V gene TRBV6-2 or TRBV6-3, with TRBD1 identical over 8 bases. The J segment lost 3 bases and the V segment lost 6 bases, leaving 7 bases of the junction unmatched. The length of the CDR3 is 14 residues. Germline loops: CDR1 MNHEY, CDR2 SVGEGT. The chain's CDR3 is CASRVSGGGYEQYF. The CDR3 nucleotides read TGTGCCAGCAGAGTCTCAGGGGGCGGCTACGAGCAGTACTTC.

This clonotype was seen only a few times. V and J are TRBV5-1 and TRBJ1-2; D is ambiguous. The germline V gene has CDR1 SGHRS and CDR2 YFSETQ. The V and J ends lost 0 bases and 2 bases respectively, with 14 bases between them. This CDR3 is 16 amino acids long. In DNA, the CDR3 is TGCGCCAGCAGCTTGGACACCCCCGCCGCCAACTATGGCTACACCTTC. This sequence encodes CASSLDTPAANYGYTF.